This entry describes one TCR beta chain. The sample belongs to a study of blood T cell repertoires in COVID-19. Study background: Sites in the United States, Italy and Spain provided acute and convalescent COVID-19 samples. The analysed material was cDNA or gDNA that came from T cells, B-cell-depleted T cells, or PBMCs.

Grouping used clinical history reported by participants in a survey and questionnaire. How the authors handled the data: Amplifying reference gene primers gave estimates of nucleated cell counts. Clones were read by immunoSEQ multiplex PCR, and TCRdb kept only the in-frame ones, dropping some. V and J calls and clone size follow that table, whereas D and trimming were derived from the DNA. The table lists hundreds of thousands of clones, about four fifths of them singletons, with more than 4% in the top ten. This sequence originates from a man aged 40-49 years who had been exposed to COVID-19. Specimen: PBMCs or T cells enriched from blood (not recorded which).

The DNA of the CDR3 is TGTGCCAGCAGCGTAGAGTCAACTTACAATGAGCAGTTCTTC. This translates into CASSVESTYNEQFF. The rearrangement uses TRBV9 and TRBJ2-1, with D uncertain. Per the germline V gene, CDR1 is SGDLS and CDR2 is YYNGEE. This CDR3 has 14 residues. Trimming took 0 bases from V and 4 from J, leaving 8 bases between them.